Following are 5 T cell receptor beta chains from one sample sequenced in a study of OX40 agonist ivuxolimab in advanced cancers. The receptor library was made with the immunoSEQ multiplex PCR assay. TCRdb took over this immuneACCESS table, retaining in-frame rearrangements with V and J assigned. Such tables are incomplete; in checked studies, under half of the missing clones stem from an unresolved V gene, and the remainder is unexplained. Present in this sample are roughly 75,000 clones, 83% of which were seen just once. 0.76% of the sample is taken by the ten largest. The source material was CD4+ or CD8+ T cells sorted from blood, sampled in a trial of the OX40 agonist ivuxolimab. The source is an adult with an advanced solid tumor such as melanoma, head and neck, liver or kidney cancer.

This chain uses TRBV5-6 with TRBJ1-2, with TRBD1 identical over 8 bases. Trimming at V came to 6 bases and at J to 4 bases, leaving 5 bases not matched to a gene. The germline gives CDR1 SGHDT, CDR2 YYEEEE. The CDR3 runs to 13 residues. CDR3 bases: TGTGCCAGCACCTTCGGACAGGGCTATGGCTACACCTTC. This gives the protein CASTFGQGYGYTF. Variable domain in full (rest from reference TRBV5-6 and TRBJ1-2): DAGVTQSPTHLIKTRGQQVTLRCSPKSGHDTVSWYQQALGQGPQFIFQYYEEEERQRGNFPDRFSGHQFPNYSSELNVNALLLGDSALYLCASTFGQGYGYTFGSGTRLTVV.

The gene calls are TRBV30 and TRBJ1-5, with 7 bases aligning to TRBD1. J gave up 6 bases and V 2 bases, and 10 bases lay outside the gene matches. CDR3 size: 15 residues. Germline V gene lookup returns CDR1 GTSNPN and CDR2 SVGIG (reference sequence). CDR3 protein: CAWSTGQAGGQPQHF. CDR3 DNA: TGTGCCTGGAGTACAGGACAGGCAGGGGGTCAGCCCCAGCATTTT.

V gene TRBV6-5 combines with J gene TRBJ2-1; tentative D call: TRBD1 (6 bases). V was shortened by 6 bases and J by 6 bases, with 12 bases between the two germline ends. The CDR3 has 13 amino acids. Germline V lookup: CDR1 MNHEY, CDR2 SVGAGI. CDR3 nucleotide sequence: TGTGCCAGCAGACAGGGAGCGCGCAATGAGCAGTTCTTC. Its translation: CASRQGARNEQFF.

The chain recombines TRBV6-1 with TRBJ2-6; no clear D. Germline V CDR1 and CDR2: MNHNS, SASEGT. V was trimmed by 3 bases and J by 0 bases, leaving 15 bases between them. CDR3 length equals 18 residues. CDR3 region: CASSEPGRSISGANVLTF. CDR3 DNA sequence: TGTGCCAGCAGTGAGCCTGGACGTTCGATCTCTGGGGCCAACGTCCTGACTTTC.

The chain links TRBV19 to TRBJ2-7; D unclear. The length of the CDR3 is 13 residues. The ends were cut back, 4 bases at V and 0 bases at J, with 7 bases in the middle. Germline V lookup: CDR1 LNHDA, CDR2 SQIVND (reference sequence). The CDR3 loop reads CASSTGVSYEQYF. Written as DNA, the CDR3 is TGTGCCAGTAGTACTGGGGTCTCCTACGAGCAGTACTTC.